This entry lists 10 T cell receptor beta chains sequenced from one sample in a study of cytomegalovirus exposure and HLA in healthy donors. PCR used 60 Vbeta primers and 13 Jbeta primers. Produced via immunoSEQ multiplex PCR; TCRdb's table is partial and in-frame only. The table records about 150,000 clones, roughly two thirds of them present only once. Sequenced input: PBMCs. These receptors came from a male donor in good health and CMV-seronegative.

The sample holds a few counts of this clone. This chain links TRBV4-1 with TRBJ2-1; no firm D call. The germline V and J ends were trimmed by 0 bases and 9 bases, with 18 bases remaining between them. Looked up from germline, CDR1 is MGHRA and CDR2 is YSYEKL. The CDR3 has 16 residues. The CDR3 DNA follows: TGCGCCAGCAGCCAAGATGAGGCCCAAACAAAACGTGAGCAGTTCTTC. It encodes CASSQDEAQTKREQFF.

The rearrangement joins TRBV11-1 to TRBJ2-5; 8 nucleotides line up with TRBD2. From germline, CDR1 is SGHAT and CDR2 FQDESV (reference sequence). The junction had 7 bases not matched to a gene; V was cut back by 5 bases and J by 2 bases. The CDR3 length is 15 residues. CDR3 region: CASSLLAGGQETQYF. CDR3 sequence (DNA): TGTGCCAGCAGCCTCCTCGCGGGGGGACAAGAGACCCAGTACTTC.

The rearrangement uses TRBV7-6 and TRBJ2-2; 7 bases map to TRBD1. The V segment lost 5 bases and the J segment 3 bases; nucleotides outside the gene matches: 3. The germline gives CDR1 SGHVS, CDR2 FNYEAQ. This CDR3 has 14 amino acids. The CDR3 loop is CASSATGDTGELFF. In DNA form, the CDR3 reads TGTGCCAGCAGCGCCACAGGGGACACCGGGGAGCTGTTTTTT.

This chain links TRBV19 with TRBJ1-1; 9 nucleotides match TRBD1. CDR1 is LNHDA and CDR2 is SQIVND in the germline V gene (reference sequence). Trimming took 2 bases from V and 4 from J; bases not matched to a gene: 14. This CDR3 comprises 18 residues. This CDR3 is CASSILPRQGGKVTEAFF. The CDR3 nucleotides are TGTGCCAGTAGTATACTTCCCAGACAGGGGGGGAAAGTCACTGAAGCTTTCTTT.

This chain uses TRBV2 with TRBJ1-5, with D possibly being TRBD1 (5 bases). CDR3 size: 14 residues. V was pared by 6 bases and J by 4 bases, with 13 bases between. Germline values: CDR1 SNHLY, CDR2 FYNNEI. CDR3 DNA sequence: TGTGCCAGCAGCGAACTGACAGAAAATCAGCCCCAGCATTTT. Protein product: CASSELTENQPQHF.

This clone was seen a handful of times. V gene TRBV6-1 combines with J gene TRBJ2-7; TRBD1 aligns across 8 bases. The CDR3 length is 13 residues. Germline CDR1 reads MNHNS; CDR2 reads SASEGT. The J segment lost 3 bases and the V segment lost 4 bases, leaving 2 bases of the junction unmatched. CDR3 in amino acids: CASSVDRGYEQYF. The CDR3 DNA reads TGTGCCAGCAGTGTCGACAGGGGCTACGAGCAGTACTTC.

This rearrangement joins TRBV7-9 to TRBJ2-3; 8 bases map to TRBD1. Germline trimming cut 5 bases from V and 3 bases from J; bases unmatched to any gene: 4. The CDR3 has 14 residues. Germline CDR1 reads SEHNR; CDR2 reads FQNEAQ (reference sequence). CDR3 bases: TGTGCCAGCAGCCCCAGGACAGGGACAGATACGCAGTATTTT. The encoded protein is CASSPRTGTDTQYF.

This sequence joins TRBV5-1 and TRBJ2-7; TRBD1 matches at 7 bases. The germline V gene encodes CDR1 SGHRS and CDR2 YFSETQ. The CDR3 is 15 residues long. Unmatched junction bases numbered 10, after V lost 3 bases and J lost 4 bases. The CDR3 protein is CASSSDQGDTYEQYF. In nucleotides, the CDR3 is TGCGCCAGCAGCTCCGATCAGGGGGATACGTACGAGCAGTACTTC.

The rearrangement uses TRBV11-3 and TRBJ2-7; 9 positions agree with TRBD1. Germline V CDR1 and CDR2: SGHNT, YENEEA. CDR3 length: 17 residues. The V gene end was trimmed by 0 bases and the J gene end by 2 bases; junction bases not matched to a gene: 8. The CDR3 coding sequence is TGTGCCAGCAGCTTAGATCATCCGGGACAGGGACCCTACGAGCAGTACTTC. Translating gives CASSLDHPGQGPYEQYF.

This clone was detected a few times. The chain combines TRBV29-1 with TRBJ1-3, with no clear D. This CDR3 spans 13 amino acids. V lost 6 bases to trimming and J lost 0 bases, with 9 bases between them. Germline loops: CDR1 SQVTM, CDR2 ANQGSEA. DNA of the CDR3: TGCAGCGTCGGACTGAACTCTGGAAACACCATATATTTT. It yields the protein CSVGLNSGNTIYF.